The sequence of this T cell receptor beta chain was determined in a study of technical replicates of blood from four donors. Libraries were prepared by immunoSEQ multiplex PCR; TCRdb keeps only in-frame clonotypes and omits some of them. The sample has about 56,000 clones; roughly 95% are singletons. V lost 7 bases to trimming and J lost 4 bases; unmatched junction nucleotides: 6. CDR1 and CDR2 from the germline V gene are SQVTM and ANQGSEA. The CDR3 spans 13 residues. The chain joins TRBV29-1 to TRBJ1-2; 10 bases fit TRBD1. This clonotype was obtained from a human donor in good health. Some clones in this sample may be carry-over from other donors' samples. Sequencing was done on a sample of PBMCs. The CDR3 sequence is CSARQGAGYGYTF. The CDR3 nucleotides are TGCAGCGCTAGACAGGGGGCCGGCTATGGCTACACCTTC.